The 18 T cell receptor beta chains presented below share a single source sample, sequenced in a study of blood T cell repertoires in COVID-19. The data were produced by immunoSEQ multiplex PCR, yet TCRdb's version contains in-frame clones alone and is incomplete. Among roughly 110,000 clones, 75% to 90% were seen once, and the ten largest hold about 8.5%. Sequenced input: peripheral blood. These receptors all stem from a woman between 40 and 50 years old with acute or convalescent COVID-19.

This clone was counted between two and nine times. This chain connects TRBV6-2 or TRBV6-3 to TRBJ2-7; the D is unclear. V was cut by 2 bases and J by 6 bases, with 11 bases left in between. This CDR3 has 13 amino acids. CDR1 MNHEY and CDR2 SVGEGT come from the germline V gene. The DNA of the CDR3 is TGTGCCAGCAGTTACCCAGCTACGGGCGAGCAGTACTTC. Protein: CASSYPATGEQYF.

The V and J genes are TRBV10-3 and TRBJ1-5; 7 bases are shared with TRBD1. V lost 3 bases and J lost 4; bases outside the gene matches: 6. This CDR3 has 15 amino acids. Germline CDR1 is ENHRY and CDR2 is SYGVKD. The CDR3 here is CAISEGGGVNQPQHF. CDR3 in DNA: TGTGCCATCAGTGAAGGAGGGGGCGTGAATCAGCCCCAGCATTTT.

This sequence joins TRBV2 and TRBJ1-1; TRBD1 agrees at 9 bases. CDR1 and CDR2 from the germline V gene are SNHLY and FYNNEI. The V segment lost 2 bases and the J segment 2 bases; nucleotides outside the gene matches: 3. This CDR3 has 15 residues. In DNA, the CDR3 is TGTGCCAGCAGTGAACAGGACAGGGGTAACACTGAAGCTTTCTTT. Its protein is CASSEQDRGNTEAFF.

The CDR3 DNA is TGTGCCAGCAGCTTATCTGGAGGCCGAGCCAAAAACATTCAGTACTTC. This gives the protein CASSLSGGRAKNIQYF. The rearrangement uses TRBV7-9 and TRBJ2-4, with D possibly TRBD2 on 5 matching bases. This CDR3 is 16 amino acids long. Trimming cost V 2 bases and J 0 bases, with 11 bases left between them. Germline assignment: CDR1 SEHNR and CDR2 FQNEAQ (reference sequence).

This clone was picked up one time. The V gene is TRBV18, the J gene TRBJ1-2, with 9 bases identical to TRBD1. V dropped 9 bases and J dropped 4; count of bases not matched to a gene: 15. Germline loops: CDR1 KGHSH, CDR2 LQKENI. CDR3 length: 16 residues. CDR3 sequence reads: CASQDTGTGRAYGYTF. In DNA form, the CDR3 reads TGTGCCAGTCAAGATACCGGGACAGGGAGGGCCTATGGCTACACCTTC.

This clone was counted only a few times. The rearrangement joins TRBV24-1 to TRBJ1-1; 9 bases fit TRBD1. Per germline, CDR1 KGHDR and CDR2 SFDVKD. This CDR3 region has 13 residues. Unmatched junction bases numbered 3, after V lost 7 bases and J lost 4 bases. The CDR3 protein is CATRAQGATEAFF. The CDR3 DNA sequence: TGTGCCACCAGGGCACAGGGGGCCACTGAAGCTTTCTTT.

The chain carries TRBV9 and TRBJ2-7; TRBD2 might be the D (6 bases). Germline CDR1 and CDR2: SGDLS and YYNGEE. The CDR3 spans 15 residues. Trimming stripped 0 bases from V and 0 bases from J, with 10 bases between. The CDR3 nucleotides are TGTGCCAGCAGCGTAGGGGGACTCCTCTCCTACGAGCAGTACTTC. Protein: CASSVGGLLSYEQYF.

The chain uses TRBV6-5 and TRBJ2-2; the D is unclear. The CDR3 consists of 15 residues. In germline, CDR1 is MNHEY, CDR2 SVGAGI. Trimming cost V 0 bases and J 4 bases, with 9 bases left between them. This CDR3 reads CASSYSRLGTGELFF. CDR3 DNA: TGTGCCAGCAGTTACTCGAGACTCGGCACCGGGGAGCTGTTTTTT.

V usage is TRBV3-1 (or the pseudogene TRBV3-2) and J usage is TRBJ2-5, with 16 nucleotides matching TRBD2. The CDR3 contains 18 residues. V gave up 4 bases and J gave up 5 bases; unmatched junction bases: 10. CDR1 and CDR2 (germline): LGHDT, YNNKEL (reference sequence). CDR3: CASSPGLAGGSRGETQYF. The CDR3 region has the DNA TGTGCCAGCAGCCCGGGACTAGCGGGGGGGTCTCGCGGGGAGACCCAGTACTTC.

The chain is built from TRBV19 and TRBJ2-3, with 10 positions matching TRBD2. The CDR3 extends over 19 amino acids. V lost 1 base, J lost 2 bases, and 12 bases stayed unmatched. CDR1 and CDR2 (germline): LNHDA, SQIVND (reference sequence). The CDR3 here is CASSIVAGGPREHTDTQYF. The CDR3 nucleotides read TGTGCCAGTAGTATAGTAGCGGGGGGCCCCCGGGAACACACAGATACGCAGTATTTT. The full variable domain, with the rest looked up from reference TRBV19 and TRBJ2-3, is DGGITQSPKYLFRKEGQNVTLSCEQNLNHDAMYWYRQDPGQGLRLIYYSQIVNDFQKGDIAEGYSVSREKKESFPLTVTSAQKNPTAFYLCASSIVAGGPREHTDTQYFGPGTRLTVL.

This chain connects TRBV18 to TRBJ1-5; no clear D gene. Germline assignment: CDR1 KGHSH and CDR2 LQKENI. The CDR3 consists of 13 residues. V lost 2 bases and J lost 7, with 9 bases in between. CDR3 loop: CASSPMREQPQHF. The CDR3 coding sequence is TGTGCCAGCTCACCAATGAGAGAACAGCCCCAGCATTTT.

The chain recombines TRBV15 with TRBJ2-7; TRBD1 might be the D (6 bases). Trimming left V 3 bases short and J 2 bases short, with 17 bases between. The germline gives CDR1 LNHNV, CDR2 YYDKDF (reference sequence). The CDR3 runs 16 residues. The CDR3 DNA reads as TGTGCCACCAGCAGGGATTCCGGGACAAGCACCTACGAGCAGTACTTC. It yields the protein CATSRDSGTSTYEQYF.

The chain combines TRBV30 with TRBJ2-1; TRBD2 agrees at 7 bases. This CDR3 is 14 amino acids long. With 2 bases clipped from V and 8 bases from J, the junction kept 9 bases outside the gene matches. Per germline, CDR1 GTSNPN and CDR2 SVGIG (reference sequence). The CDR3: CAWSRGGGIDEQFF. Here the CDR3 DNA reads TGTGCCTGGAGTCGTGGGGGGGGGATTGATGAGCAGTTCTTC.

The CDR3 is CASSQGPDLYGYTF. The CDR3 nucleotides are TGTGCCAGCAGCCAAGGTCCAGACTTATATGGCTACACCTTC. The chain uses TRBV3-1 (or the pseudogene TRBV3-2) and TRBJ1-2; D unresolved. The length of the CDR3 is 14 residues. Trimming pared 1 base from V and 5 bases from J, leaving 11 bases between. Germline CDR1 and CDR2: LGHDT and YNNKEL (reference sequence).

The rearrangement uses TRBV5-6 and TRBJ2-1, with a tentative D call TRBD2 (6 bases). Per the germline V gene, CDR1 is SGHDT and CDR2 is YYEEEE. Trimming took off 4 bases at V and 3 bases at J, with 11 bases between the two ends. The CDR3 consists of 14 residues. In DNA form, the CDR3 reads TGTGCCAGCAGCCCGTTGGACTACTACAATGAGCAGTTCTTC. This encodes CASSPLDYYNEQFF.

This chain connects TRBV6-6 to TRBJ2-7; perhaps TRBD2 as D (6 bases). The V and J ends lost 3 bases and 3 bases respectively, with 18 bases between them. The CDR3 length is 16 residues. CDR1 MNHNY and CDR2 SVGAGI come from the germline V gene (reference sequence). The CDR3 DNA sequence: TGTGCCAGCAGTTATAGGCGGGGTGAGGTATTCTACGAGCAGTACTTC. Protein: CASSYRRGEVFYEQYF.

This clone was observed a handful of times. This chain connects TRBV9 to TRBJ2-7, with 10 bases lining up with TRBD1. From germline, CDR1 is SGDLS and CDR2 YYNGEE. The V and J ends lost 0 bases and 0 bases, in that order; junction bases with no gene match: 6. The CDR3 has 17 amino acids. Here the CDR3 reads CASSVEGQGTSSYEQYF. The CDR3 DNA reads TGTGCCAGCAGCGTAGAGGGACAGGGGACCTCCTCCTACGAGCAGTACTTC.

The chain is built from TRBV28 and TRBJ1-2, with 8 positions matching TRBD1. Per germline, CDR1 MDHEN and CDR2 SYDVKM. Losses at the gene ends were 5 bases for V and 4 bases for J; bases not matched to a gene: 9. The CDR3 runs to 15 residues. CDR3 DNA sequence: TGTGCCAGCAGTCCCCCCGGACAGGGCACCTATGGCTACACCTTC. It yields the protein CASSPPGQGTYGYTF.